This T cell receptor (beta chain) stems from a study of shared clonotypes between healthy human individuals. Study results and limitations: Sorted-subset sequencing was shown by rarefaction to be incomplete despite large depth.

Worth noting for this clone: Its target is unknown.

Germline CDR1 SGDLS, CDR2 YYNGEE. J was trimmed by 8 bases and V by 1 base; bases with no gene match: 6. The CDR3 covers 14 residues. The method was immunoSEQ multiplex PCR; TCRdb's version includes in-frame clones alone and lacks a portion of them. The sample includes 2 million to 2.5 million clones, almost 96% of them seen just once. This receptor was obtained from a man aged 18 to 30 in good health. Sequencing was done on a sample of naive CD4+ T cells sorted from blood. Specified subset: CD45RA+ positively selected. The chain couples TRBV9 to TRBJ2-1; 7 nucleotides agree with TRBD2. This chain's CDR3 is CASSVLSGIDEQFF. CDR3 bases: TGTGCCAGCAGCGTATTAAGCGGGATCGATGAGCAGTTCTTC. Using reference TRBV9 and TRBJ2-1 for the parts outside the CDR3, the full variable domain is DSGVTQTPKHLITATGQRVTLRCSPRSGDLSVYWYQQSLDQGLQFLIQYYNGEERAKGNILERFSAQQFPDLHSELNLSSLELGDSALYFCASSVLSGIDEQFFGPGTRLTVL.